This T cell receptor beta chain is from a study of control samples from healthy donors and cancer patients. TCRdb's copy holds only in-frame clones and misses some; the assay was immunoSEQ multiplex PCR. The sample includes about 180,000 clones, around nine tenths of them seen just once. There are 15 residues in the CDR3. Germline V gene data show CDR1 as MDHEN and CDR2 as SYDVKM. V lost 2 bases and J 6 bases, leaving 17 bases between the germline ends. This TCR derives from a man aged 25 to 40 in good health. The sample taken for sequencing was blood. The genes are TRBV28 and TRBJ2-7, with D unclear. The CDR3 spells CASSLPSAAGFEQYF. In nucleotides, the CDR3 is TGTGCCAGCAGTTTACCGAGTGCAGCAGGATTCGAGCAGTACTTC. The whole variable domain, remainder taken from reference TRBV28 and TRBJ2-7, is DVKVTQSSRYLVKRTGEKVFLECVQDMDHENMFWYRQDPGLGLRLIYFSYDVKMKEKGDIPEGYSVSREKKERFSLILESASTNQTSMYLCASSLPSAAGFEQYFGPGTRLTVT.